This T cell receptor beta chain was sequenced during a study of T cell changes during pregnancy in multiple sclerosis. Sequencing was performed with immunoSEQ multiplex PCR; in TCRdb, only in-frame clones are kept and a portion is missing. The sample includes 40,000 to 55,000 clones, about 91% of them seen just once. The CDR3 loop spans 14 amino acids. Unmatched junction bases numbered 5, after V lost 2 bases and J lost 5 bases. Per the germline V gene, CDR1 is MDHEN and CDR2 is SYDVKM. The chain recombines TRBV28 with TRBJ1-1; 7 nucleotides agree with TRBD1. This specimen consisted of CD8+ T cells from peripheral blood mononuclear cells, obtained in the second trimester of pregnancy. The origin of this receptor is a female donor with multiple sclerosis, enrolled in a pregnancy study. CDR3 amino acids: CASSLEGGRTEAFF. DNA for the CDR3: TGTGCCAGCAGTTTAGAAGGGGGCCGAACTGAAGCTTTCTTT.